This T cell receptor beta chain was sequenced for a study of CD8+CD57+ T cells in acquired aplastic anemia. Study-level information: Sorting CD4+ and CD8+ cells gave DNA averaging 3.2 ug.

This clonotype turned up a few times. No antigen is known for it. Deletions cut 6 bases from V and 5 bases from J, with 13 bases between. The CDR3 consists of 13 residues. Germline CDR1 is LNHDA and CDR2 is SQIVND (reference sequence). The template for TCR beta VDJ and CDR3 sequence profiling was genomic DNA. TCRdb fed the reads into MiXCR, producing one record per CDR3 protein. The table records more than 100,000 distinct CDR3 sequences, over 45% of them present only once. Study-level findings and limits: Controls did not differ significantly from patients in CD8+ Simpson's diversity.

The TCR originated in a human donor in good health, serving as a control. The sample was sorted CD4+, CD8+, or CD8+CD57+ T cells (not recorded which) from PBMCs. The chain links TRBV19 to TRBJ1-1, with D tentatively TRBD1 (5 bases). CDR3 amino acids: CASSTGGRTEAFF. The CDR3 DNA sequence: TGTGCCAGTAGCACGGGGGGGAGAACTGAAGCTTTCTTT.